One sample yielded the 21 T cell receptor beta chains listed below, sequenced in a study of cytomegalovirus exposure and HLA in healthy donors. Vbeta (60) and Jbeta (13) primers were used in the PCR. Data came from immunoSEQ multiplex PCR; TCRdb stores just in-frame clones and leaves some out. The sample lists 200,000 to 250,000 clones; more than 75% were seen once. Sequencing was carried out using PBMCs. Receptors originate from a male donor in good health and CMV-seronegative.

Comments on this clone: One end of the junction fails to match germline, which may point to a read error. This CDR3 is also generated by other DNA sequences in the sample. The rearrangement links TRBV18 to TRBJ1-4; D is unresolved. Germline V gives CDR1 KGHSH, CDR2 LQKENI. This CDR3 has 14 residues. The chain's CDR3 is CASSPPEVGEKLFF. The CDR3 DNA follows: TGCGCCAGCTCACCACCGGAGGTGGGTGAAAAACTGTTTTTT.

The rearrangement joins TRBV25-1 to TRBJ2-2; the D gene is possibly TRBD2 (5 bases). Per the germline V gene, CDR1 is MGHDK and CDR2 is SYGVNS. The V and J ends lost 4 bases and 5 bases respectively, with 14 bases between them. The CDR3 extends over 15 amino acids. CDR3 sequence (DNA): TGTGCCAGCAGTGTTTTTTCATCGGGGACCGGGGAGCTGTTTTTT. Protein sequence: CASSVFSSGTGELFF.

This chain connects TRBV5-8 to TRBJ1-2, with TRBD1 identical over 9 bases. The germline gives CDR1 SGHTS, CDR2 YDEGEE. Unmatched junction bases numbered 19, after V lost 4 bases and J lost 12 bases. This CDR3 contains 16 residues. The CDR3, as DNA: TGTGCCAGCAGCCCCACCGGGACAGGGTTGTCATTGGCGAACACCTTC. It translates to CASSPTGTGLSLANTF.

This chain connects TRBV30 to TRBJ1-4; 9 nucleotides line up with TRBD1. CDR3 length: 14 residues. Germline V gene sequence: CDR1 GTSNPN, CDR2 SVGIG (reference sequence). Trimming removed 2 bases from V and 6 bases from J; junction bases left unmatched: 4. The CDR3 nucleotides are TGTGCCTGGAGTTCCGGGACAGGGTATGAAAAACTGTTTTTT. It translates to CAWSSGTGYEKLFF.

The rearrangement joins TRBV15 to TRBJ1-5; 9 bases align to TRBD1. The CDR3 has 16 amino acids. The V segment lost 3 bases and the J segment 5 bases; nucleotides outside the gene matches: 8. Germline V gives CDR1 LNHNV, CDR2 YYDKDF (reference sequence). The CDR3 DNA reads as TGTGCCACCAGCAGGGGGACAGGGCTCGGGGATCAGCCCCAGCATTTT. Translating gives CATSRGTGLGDQPQHF.

This clone was counted a few times. The V call is TRBV6-4, the J call TRBJ1-4, with 7 bases fitting TRBD1. Looked up from germline, CDR1 is MRHNA and CDR2 is SNTAGT. V lost 6 bases to trimming and J lost 3 bases; unmatched junction nucleotides: 4. The length of the CDR3 is 14 residues. CDR3: CASRRDSSNEKLFF. CDR3 nucleotide sequence: TGTGCCAGCAGACGGGACAGCTCTAATGAAAAACTGTTTTTT.

This chain connects TRBV5-1 to TRBJ2-7, with D tentatively TRBD1 (5 bases). Per germline, CDR1 SGHRS and CDR2 YFSETQ. Trimming left V 5 bases short and J 0 bases short, with 12 bases between. There are 14 residues in the CDR3. This CDR3 is CASSATGISYEQYF. Written as DNA, the CDR3 is TGCGCCAGCAGTGCTACAGGAATCTCCTACGAGCAGTACTTC.

The rearrangement uses TRBV6-5 and TRBJ2-7; TRBD2 aligns across 7 bases. This CDR3 region has 13 residues. From germline, CDR1 is MNHEY and CDR2 SVGAGI. V shed 11 bases, J shed 3 bases, and the junction held 10 bases outside the gene matches. This chain's CDR3 is CASGEGINYEQYF. CDR3 sequence (DNA): TGTGCCTCTGGGGAGGGGATAAACTACGAGCAGTACTTC.

The CDR3 DNA follows: TGTGCCAGCAGTTCCCCAGGTACTGAAGCTTTCTTT. Its translation: CASSSPGTEAFF. The rearrangement uses TRBV28 and TRBJ1-1; no definite D call. This CDR3 has 12 amino acids. Germline V gene data show CDR1 as MDHEN and CDR2 as SYDVKM. Trimming cost V 4 bases and J 5 bases, with 8 bases left between them.

The chain uses TRBV5-5 and TRBJ1-5; TRBD1 is a possible D gene (6 bases). Trimming left V 0 bases short and J 0 bases short, with 16 bases between. CDR1 and CDR2 from the germline V gene are SGHKS and YYEKEE (reference sequence). The CDR3 is 18 residues long. CDR3 coding DNA: TGTGCCAGCAGCTTGGGTTCGGGGACACCTTATAGCAATCAGCCCCAGCATTTT. Translating it yields CASSLGSGTPYSNQPQHF.

The rearrangement links TRBV19 to TRBJ1-1; a possible D gene is TRBD1 (6 bases). CDR1 is LNHDA, CDR2 SQIVND, per germline (reference sequence). The V and J ends lost 8 bases and 0 bases respectively, with 16 bases between them. The CDR3 consists of 15 residues. Here the CDR3 reads CASLPRGIMNTEAFF. CDR3 DNA: TGTGCCAGTCTACCAAGGGGGATAATGAACACTGAAGCTTTCTTT.

The V and J genes are TRBV2 and TRBJ2-1, with 11 nucleotides matching TRBD2. In germline, CDR1 is SNHLY, CDR2 FYNNEI. The J segment lost 4 bases and the V segment lost 6 bases, leaving 11 bases of the junction unmatched. The CDR3 runs to 17 residues. The chain's CDR3 is CASRESPLAGEYNEQFF. Here the CDR3 DNA reads TGTGCCAGCAGGGAGAGCCCACTAGCGGGAGAATACAATGAGCAGTTCTTC.

This clone was detected once. The chain couples TRBV29-1 to TRBJ2-5; D is perhaps TRBD2 (6 bases). Trimming removed 8 bases at V and 7 bases at J, with 20 bases between. This CDR3 contains 13 residues. Germline V gene data show CDR1 as SQVTM and CDR2 as ANQGSEA. In DNA, the CDR3 is TGCAGCTCAACGAGGGGCGGAGCGGGGACCCAGTACTTC. The encoded protein is CSSTRGGAGTQYF.

The J gene is TRBJ1-3, the V gene TRBV6-1; 7 bases fit TRBD1. After removal of 1 base from V and 9 bases from J, the junction contained 12 bases not matched to a gene. The germline V gene encodes CDR1 MNHNS and CDR2 SASEGT. The CDR3 covers 16 residues. DNA for the CDR3: TGTGCCAGCAGTGAAGAGGGGGCCCGGGTCAGCTCCACCATATATTTT. Its protein is CASSEEGARVSSTIYF.

This clone showed up just once. The chain employs TRBV5-6 and TRBJ1-2, with D perhaps matching TRBD1 (5 bases). Germline V lookup: CDR1 SGHDT, CDR2 YYEEEE. There are 18 residues in the CDR3. The ends were cut back, 0 bases at V and 0 bases at J, with 18 bases in the middle. CDR3 sequence (DNA): TGTGCCAGCAGCTTGGCCGGGACTGAAGGAATCTCTAACTATGGCTACACCTTC. Residues: CASSLAGTEGISNYGYTF.

The sample holds a few counts of this clone. The chain couples TRBV4-1 to TRBJ2-7; 10 bases are a match to TRBD2. Trimming removed 2 bases from V and 3 bases from J; junction bases left unmatched: 7. The germline V gene encodes CDR1 MGHRA and CDR2 YSYEKL. This CDR3 spans 16 amino acids. This chain's CDR3 is CASSQIGLAEYYEQYF. The CDR3 DNA reads TGCGCCAGCAGCCAAATTGGACTAGCGGAGTACTACGAGCAGTACTTC.

The rearrangement links TRBV10-3 to TRBJ2-3, with D tentatively TRBD2 (5 bases). CDR1 ENHRY and CDR2 SYGVKD come from the germline V gene. CDR3 size: 16 residues. V was shortened by 4 bases and J by 1 base, with 15 bases between the two germline ends. The CDR3 nucleotides read TGTGCCATCAGTGCGGGCTTTCCCGGGGGCACAGATACGCAGTATTTT. This gives the protein CAISAGFPGGTDTQYF.

This chain joins TRBV29-1 and TRBJ1-1; the D is unclear. With 7 bases removed from V and 1 base from J, the gap between germline ends came to 7 bases. The CDR3 totals 11 residues. From germline, CDR1 is SQVTM and CDR2 ANQGSEA. CDR3 loop: CSDLENTEAFF. The DNA of the CDR3 is TGCAGCGACCTAGAGAACACTGAAGCTTTCTTT.

The chain links TRBV11-3 to TRBJ2-2; 8 bases align to TRBD2. The ends lost 3 bases at V and 3 bases at J; junction bases unmatched: 3. This CDR3 has 15 amino acids. Germline loops: CDR1 SGHNT, CDR2 YENEEA. CDR3 bases: TGTGCCAGCAGCTTGGCGGGAGGTGACACCGGGGAGCTGTTTTTT. Translating it yields CASSLAGGDTGELFF.

This sequence joins TRBV19 and TRBJ2-3; D gene uncertain. Trimming pared 0 bases from V and 1 base from J, leaving 5 bases between. The V gene's germline CDR1 is LNHDA and CDR2 SQIVND (reference sequence). This CDR3 region has 14 residues. For the CDR3, the DNA is TGTGCCAGTAGTATAGACGTTGGCACAGATACGCAGTATTTT. Translation: CASSIDVGTDTQYF. The entire variable domain, with the rest obtained from reference TRBV19 and TRBJ2-3, is as follows: DGGITQSPKYLFRKEGQNVTLSCEQNLNHDAMYWYRQDPGQGLRLIYYSQIVNDFQKGDIAEGYSVSREKKESFPLTVTSAQKNPTAFYLCASSIDVGTDTQYFGPGTRLTVL.

J is TRBJ2-5 and V is TRBV5-4; D is uncertain. With 0 bases removed from V and 4 bases from J, the gap between germline ends came to 10 bases. The germline V gene has CDR1 SGHNT and CDR2 YYREEE (reference sequence). CDR3 size: 14 residues. The CDR3 DNA reads as TGTGCCAGCAGCTTGGAGACTCAAAGAGAGACCCAGTACTTC. Its translation: CASSLETQRETQYF.